Presented here are 16 T cell receptor beta chains from one specimen sequenced in a study of T-cell reconstitution after alpha-beta-depleted transplantation in children. Using unique molecular identifiers, the investigators prepared the TCRbeta library. TCRdb fed the PCR reads into MiXCR, producing one record per CDR3 protein. The table has 780,000 or so distinct CDR3 sequences, roughly 16% seen once; the top ten hold approximately 5%. Source: PBMCs, mostly from graft donor cells, taken 360 days after TCRalphabeta/CD19-depleted stem cell transplant. These receptors all come from a male patient younger than 18 who had a stem cell transplant for acute lymphoblastic leukemia, so the T cells may come from the graft donor.

This clonotype has only a few counts. V gene TRBV21-1 combines with J gene TRBJ2-1; the listed D gene, TRBD1, was not tested against the DNA. TRBV21-1 is annotated as a pseudogene. This CDR3 has 15 residues. CDR3 nucleotides: TGTGCCAGCAGCAAAAGGGGACAGGGGCTCTTAGAGCAGTTCTTC. Amino acids: CASSKRGQGLLEQFF.

CDR3 sequence: CASSGEVQETQYF. The DNA for the CDR3 is TGTGCCAGCTCCGGGGAAGTTCAAGAGACCCAGTACTTC. The rearrangement joins TRBV9 to TRBJ2-5; possible D gene TRBD2, 5 bases. The CDR3 runs 13 residues. Trimming left V 7 bases short and J 2 bases short, with 12 bases between. Germline values: CDR1 SGDLS, CDR2 YYNGEE.

The rearrangement links TRBV7-6 to TRBJ2-2; 14 bases align to TRBD2. The length of the CDR3 is 18 residues. The germline V gene has CDR1 SGHVS and CDR2 FNYEAQ. V was clipped by 5 bases and J by 1 base; unmatched bases: 6. DNA of the CDR3: TGTGCCAGCAGCCTACGACTAGCGGGAGGGCTGAACACCGGGGAGCTGTTTTTT. Translated, it gives CASSLRLAGGLNTGELFF. The full variable domain, rest sourced from reference TRBV7-6 and TRBJ2-2, is GAGVSQSPRYKVTKRGQDVALRCDPISGHVSLYWYRQALGQGPEFLTYFNYEAQQDKSGLPNDRFSAERPEGSISTLTIQRTEQRDSAMYRCASSLRLAGGLNTGELFFGEGSRLTVL.

This clonotype was observed at least ten times. This chain joins TRBV29-1 and TRBJ2-1; 7 positions agree with TRBD2. V was pared by 3 bases and J by 9 bases, with 8 bases of the junction left unmatched. The CDR3 sequence is 13 residues long. Germline CDR1 and CDR2: SQVTM and ANQGSEA. The CDR3 protein is CSVDKIVAGEQFF. In DNA, the CDR3 is TGCAGCGTTGACAAAATCGTAGCGGGTGAGCAGTTCTTC.

This sequence joins TRBV7-9 and TRBJ1-4, with D perhaps TRBD1 (5 bases). The CDR3 is made up of 11 amino acids. The V end was cut by 11 bases, the J end by 8 bases, with 12 bases between. Germline loops: CDR1 SEHNR, CDR2 FQNEAQ (reference sequence). Written as DNA, the CDR3 is TGTGCCTTCCGTGGGGGAGAAAAACTGTTTTTT. Protein sequence: CAFRGGEKLFF.

This clonotype was recorded many times. This rearrangement joins TRBV7-9 to TRBJ2-7; D gene unclear. The CDR3 has 14 residues. V was trimmed by 5 bases and J by 4 bases, leaving 15 bases between them. Germline V gene sequence: CDR1 SEHNR, CDR2 FQNEAQ (reference sequence). The CDR3 region has the DNA TGTGCCAGCAGCCGAGTGGGTATATTTTACGAGCAGTACTTC. Amino acids: CASSRVGIFYEQYF.

The chain couples TRBV5-1 to TRBJ2-2, with D perhaps TRBD2 (5 bases). V was pared by 1 base and J by 4 bases, with 14 bases between. The CDR3 runs to 16 residues. Germline CDR1 is SGHRS and CDR2 is YFSETQ. The DNA for the CDR3 is TGCGCCAGCAGCTTGCGATACGGAGGAAGCACCGGGGAGCTGTTTTTT. Its translation is CASSLRYGGSTGELFF.

This clonotype was picked up many times. V and J are TRBV4-2 and TRBJ2-5, with 11 bases matching TRBD2. V lost 1 base and J lost 4; bases outside the gene matches: 5. The CDR3 consists of 16 residues. Germline assignment: CDR1 LGHNA and CDR2 YNFKEQ. The CDR3 protein is CASSQGVGTSGETQYF. The CDR3 nucleotides are TGTGCCAGCAGCCAAGGGGTCGGGACTAGCGGAGAGACCCAGTACTTC.

The table lists this clonotype with a few counts. The chain joins TRBV20-1 to TRBJ1-1; maybe TRBD1 (6 bases). This CDR3 is built from 14 residues. V was clipped by 3 bases and J by 6 bases, with 17 bases between them. Germline CDR1 is DFQATT and CDR2 is SNEGSKA (reference sequence). The DNA of the CDR3 is TGCAGTGCTAGGGATGTTCGGGGGCAGCCTGAAGCTTTCTTT. This translates into CSARDVRGQPEAFF.

This clonotype was observed a few times. V is TRBV18 and J is TRBJ1-5, with 8 bases aligning to TRBD1. V dropped 6 bases and J dropped 2; count of bases not matched to a gene: 9. Per germline, CDR1 KGHSH and CDR2 LQKENI. The CDR3 runs to 16 residues. The CDR3 DNA is TGTGCCAGCTCGCTTCGTGGACAGGGAGGCAATCAGCCCCAGCATTTT. As protein: CASSLRGQGGNQPQHF. Looking up the rest from reference TRBV18 and TRBJ1-5 gives the full variable domain: NAGVMQNPRHLVRRRGQEARLRCSPMKGHSHVYWYRQLPEEGLKFMVYLQKENIIDESGMPKERFSAEFPKEGPSILRIQQVVRGDSAAYFCASSLRGQGGNQPQHFGDGTRLSIL.

The V call is TRBV7-3, the J call TRBJ2-7; the match to TRBD2 covers 8 bases. The germline CDR1 and CDR2 sequences are SGHTA and FQGTGA. The J segment lost 2 bases and the V segment lost 3 bases, leaving 6 bases of the junction unmatched. This CDR3 has 15 residues. CDR3 protein: CASSFFSGKTYEQYF. In nucleotides, the CDR3 is TGTGCCAGCAGCTTCTTTAGCGGGAAAACCTACGAGCAGTACTTC.

This clonotype was detected a few times. This chain links TRBV12-3 or TRBV12-4 with TRBJ1-2; D may be TRBD1 (6 bases). The length of the CDR3 is 16 residues. Trimming took off 7 bases at V and 2 bases at J, with 20 bases between the two ends. The CDR3 region has the DNA TGTGCCAGCACCCTAGACAGGCGCGGGGCCAACTATGGCTACACCTTC. Translating it yields CASTLDRRGANYGYTF.

This clonotype was observed a few times. This rearrangement joins TRBV19 to TRBJ2-1; D tentatively reads TRBD1 or TRBD2 (5 bases each). V gave up 3 bases and J gave up 6 bases, with 9 bases separating them. The germline gives CDR1 LNHDA, CDR2 SQIVND (reference sequence). The CDR3 sequence is 13 residues long. The CDR3, as DNA: TGTGCCAGTAGTATTGGGGGAGCCAATGAGCAGTTCTTC. It yields the protein CASSIGGANEQFF. Supplemented by reference TRBV19 and TRBJ2-1, the full variable domain reads DGGITQSPKYLFRKEGQNVTLSCEQNLNHDAMYWYRQDPGQGLRLIYYSQIVNDFQKGDIAEGYSVSREKKESFPLTVTSAQKNPTAFYLCASSIGGANEQFFGPGTRLTVL.

There are a few counts of this clonotype. This sequence joins TRBV24-1 and TRBJ2-7; D perhaps matches TRBD2 (6 bases). The CDR3 consists of 13 residues. Trimming stripped 2 bases from V and 6 bases from J, with 10 bases between. Germline V gene lookup returns CDR1 KGHDR and CDR2 SFDVKD. The CDR3 bases are TGTGCCACCAGTGATTCCCGGGGGACCGAGCAGTACTTC. Protein: CATSDSRGTEQYF.

The rearrangement uses TRBV29-1 and TRBJ2-5; D may be TRBD1 or TRBD2 (5 bases each). This CDR3 contains 14 residues. Looked up from germline, CDR1 is SQVTM and CDR2 is ANQGSEA. V was cut by 0 bases and J by 5 bases, with 13 bases left in between. CDR3 in DNA: TGCAGCGTTGAAGATCTGAGGGGTCCGGAGACCCAGTACTTC. Residues: CSVEDLRGPETQYF.

V is TRBV24-1 and J is TRBJ2-5, with 7 bases fitting TRBD1. The germline V gene has CDR1 KGHDR and CDR2 SFDVKD. The CDR3 length is 14 residues. With V trimmed by 2 bases and J by 3 bases, 2 bases remained unmatched. The CDR3 nucleotides are TGTGCCACCAGTGATTCTGGGACAGAAGAGACCCAGTACTTC. This translates into CATSDSGTEETQYF.